These 31 T cell receptor beta chains came from one sample sequenced in a study of cytomegalovirus exposure and HLA in healthy donors. The PCR was carried out with 60 Vbeta primers and 13 Jbeta primers. Clones were sequenced by immunoSEQ multiplex PCR, and TCRdb holds only the in-frame ones, with some missing. The repertoire includes approximately 160,000 clones, roughly three quarters of them detected once, and 7% sits in the top ten. The sequencing input was PBMCs. These receptors were obtained from a woman between 35 and 50 years old in good health and CMV-seropositive.

The chain employs TRBV10-2 and TRBJ1-1, with 8 bases lining up with TRBD1. Germline V gene sequence: CDR1 WSHSY, CDR2 SAAADI. This CDR3 comprises 19 residues. V lost 3 bases to trimming and J lost 1 base; unmatched junction nucleotides: 16. CDR3 DNA: TGCGCCAGCAGTGAAGCTATGACAGGGGCGGGTGGTAGGAACACTGAAGCTTTCTTT. Protein: CASSEAMTGAGGRNTEAFF.

The chain employs TRBV30 and TRBJ1-6, with TRBD1 identical over 7 bases. The junction had 10 bases not matched to a gene; V was cut back by 2 bases and J by 12 bases. This CDR3 is built from 14 residues. Germline lookup yields CDR1 GTSNPN and CDR2 SVGIG (reference sequence). The CDR3 DNA is TGTGCCTGGAGTATATCGACAGGGTGGGGACCCCTCCACTTT. Residues: CAWSISTGWGPLHF.

The chain links TRBV5-1 to TRBJ2-1; no firm D call. The CDR3 runs 13 residues. Germline V gene sequence: CDR1 SGHRS, CDR2 YFSETQ. V was clipped by 4 bases and J by 8 bases, with 13 bases between them. DNA for the CDR3: TGCGCCAGCAGCGGAGCCTACGGAGATGAGCAGTTCTTC. Translation: CASSGAYGDEQFF.

V is TRBV30 and J is TRBJ2-7, with D tentatively TRBD1 (5 bases). Per germline, CDR1 GTSNPN and CDR2 SVGIG (reference sequence). CDR3 length equals 13 residues. Trimming took 4 bases from V and 7 from J, leaving 17 bases between them. CDR3 protein: CAWTSPGRDEQYF. The CDR3 DNA sequence: TGTGCCTGGACCTCCCCCGGCAGGGATGAGCAGTACTTC.

The gene calls are TRBV6-1 and TRBJ1-1, with D possibly being TRBD1 (5 bases). With 3 bases removed from V and 11 bases from J, the gap between germline ends came to 16 bases. The germline CDR1 and CDR2 sequences are MNHNS and SASEGT. CDR3 length equals 13 residues. CDR3 loop: CASSEPGRARAFF. DNA of the CDR3: TGTGCCAGCAGTGAGCCGGGCAGGGCTCGGGCTTTCTTT.

The chain recombines TRBV7-2 with TRBJ1-2; possible D gene TRBD1, 6 bases. Germline V CDR1 and CDR2: SGHTA, FQGNSA. There are 14 residues in the CDR3. Trimming shortened V by 2 bases and J by 1 base, and 8 bases separated the two germline ends. The DNA for the CDR3 is TGTGCCAGCAGCTTACTAGGGGGTAACTATGGCTACACCTTC. The encoded protein is CASSLLGGNYGYTF. Full variable domain (rest looked up from reference TRBV7-2 and TRBJ1-2): GAGVSQSPSNKVTEKGKDVELRCDPISGHTALYWYRQSLGQGLEFLIYFQGNSAPDKSGLPSDRFSAERTGGSVSTLTIQRTQQEDSAVYLCASSLLGGNYGYTFGSGTRLTVV.

The chain has TRBV4-1 and TRBJ1-1, with 7 bases that match TRBD1. Germline CDR1 reads MGHRA; CDR2 reads YSYEKL. This CDR3 is built from 17 residues. J gave up 1 base and V 0 bases, and 8 bases lay outside the gene matches. CDR3 bases: TGCGCCAGCAGCCAAGAAGATTTTGACAGGGCGAACACTGAAGCTTTCTTT. It encodes CASSQEDFDRANTEAFF.

The J gene is TRBJ1-3, the V gene TRBV28; 7 nucleotides line up with TRBD1. CDR3 length: 15 residues. With 5 bases clipped from V and 5 bases from J, the junction kept 9 bases outside the gene matches. Germline CDR1 and CDR2: MDHEN and SYDVKM. DNA of the CDR3: TGTGCCAGCAGTCTCCGGGCGGGACAGCGAAACACCATATATTTT. Its protein product is CASSLRAGQRNTIYF.

V is TRBV19 and J is TRBJ1-6, with D tentatively TRBD1 (5 bases). Per germline, CDR1 LNHDA and CDR2 SQIVND (reference sequence). The V end lost 5 bases, the J end lost 7 bases, and 12 bases lay between the germline ends. The length of the CDR3 is 14 residues. Here the CDR3 DNA reads TGTGCCAGTAGTGCCGGGACTGGGAATTCACCCCTCCACTTT. Its protein is CASSAGTGNSPLHF.

The chain uses TRBV29-1 and TRBJ1-2, with D perhaps matching TRBD1 (6 bases). V was trimmed by 1 base and J by 7 bases, leaving 10 bases between them. Germline V gene lookup returns CDR1 SQVTM and CDR2 ANQGSEA. The CDR3 has 12 residues. The CDR3 DNA reads TGCAGCGTTGAAGCGCGAGGGGGTGGCTACACCTTC. Translating gives CSVEARGGGYTF.

The chain recombines TRBV4-1 with TRBJ2-7; 11 bases map to TRBD1. The CDR3 is 16 residues long. Germline loops: CDR1 MGHRA, CDR2 YSYEKL. Trimming at V came to 4 bases and at J to 7 bases, leaving 12 bases not matched to a gene. The CDR3 loop reads CASSLVPGQGVGEQYF. CDR3 DNA sequence: TGCGCCAGCAGCCTCGTACCGGGACAGGGGGTGGGGGAGCAGTACTTC.

The chain employs TRBV5-8 and TRBJ2-3, with 10 bases matching TRBD2. Germline V gene data show CDR1 as SGHTS and CDR2 as YDEGEE. There are 15 residues in the CDR3. Losses at the gene ends were 0 bases for V and 6 bases for J; bases not matched to a gene: 4. The CDR3 DNA sequence: TGTGCCAGCAGCTTGGAGCGGGGGGGTATCGATACGCAGTATTTT. As protein: CASSLERGGIDTQYF.

On this clone: At one end, the junction sequence differs from germline, possibly due to a read error. This chain links TRBV11-2 with TRBJ1-1; 8 nucleotides match TRBD1. The CDR3 length is 12 residues. Per germline, CDR1 SGHAT and CDR2 FQNNGV. This CDR3 reads CASSLALGQGEF. The DNA for the CDR3 is TGTGCCAGCAGCTTAGCCCTTGGACAGGGTGAGTTT.

V usage is TRBV7-9 and J usage is TRBJ1-2, with D maybe TRBD1 (6 bases). The CDR3 is made up of 14 amino acids. The V and J ends lost 2 bases and 4 bases respectively, with 11 bases between them. Per germline, CDR1 SEHNR and CDR2 FQNEAQ (reference sequence). CDR3 in amino acids: CASSLQGPSYGYTF. CDR3 sequence (DNA): TGTGCCAGCAGCTTACAGGGGCCCAGCTATGGCTACACCTTC.

V and J are TRBV10-3 and TRBJ1-1, with TRBD1 as a possible D gene (6 bases). The V end was cut by 2 bases, the J end by 6 bases, with 7 bases between. This CDR3 region has 12 residues. CDR1 is ENHRY and CDR2 is SYGVKD in the germline V gene. CDR3: CAISEKGAEAFF. CDR3 DNA: TGTGCCATCAGTGAGAAGGGGGCTGAAGCTTTCTTT.

In regard to this clone: Additional DNA sequences in this sample encode the identical CDR3. The chain recombines TRBV6-5 with TRBJ2-3; a weak D match, TRBD1 (6 bases). CDR3 length equals 15 residues. V shed 7 bases and J shed 3 bases, with 17 bases lying between them. Germline V gene sequence: CDR1 MNHEY, CDR2 SVGAGI. This CDR3 is CASTSQGLTTDTQYF. CDR3 coding DNA: TGTGCCAGCACCTCCCAGGGGCTGACGACAGATACGCAGTATTTT.

Details on this clone: In the same sample, other DNA sequences code for this CDR3. This sequence joins TRBV5-1 and TRBJ2-1; 7 bases line up with TRBD2. The V gene's germline CDR1 is SGHRS and CDR2 YFSETQ. The V gene end was trimmed by 0 bases and the J gene end by 0 bases; junction bases not matched to a gene: 3. This CDR3 comprises 16 residues. CDR3 DNA sequence: TGCGCCAGCAGCTTGGCGCCGGGGGGCTCCTACAATGAGCAGTTCTTC. Residues: CASSLAPGGSYNEQFF. Supplemented by reference TRBV5-1 and TRBJ2-1, the full variable domain reads KAGVTQTPRYLIKTRGQQVTLSCSPISGHRSVSWYQQTPGQGLQFLFEYFSETQRNKGNFPGRFSGRQFSNSRSEMNVSTLELGDSALYLCASSLAPGGSYNEQFFGPGTRLTVL.

V is TRBV4-1 and J is TRBJ2-7; TRBD2 might be the D (5 bases). Deletions cut 0 bases from V and 1 base from J, with 7 bases between. This CDR3 has 14 amino acids. Germline-derived CDR1 and CDR2 are MGHRA and YSYEKL. For the CDR3, the DNA is TGCGCCAGCAGCCAAGACCCGGGGTCCTACGAGCAGTACTTC. It translates to CASSQDPGSYEQYF.

This clone appeared once. V gene TRBV27 combines with J gene TRBJ2-7; TRBD2 is a possible D gene (5 bases). Germline loops: CDR1 MNHEY, CDR2 SMNVEV (reference sequence). Trimming cost V 5 bases and J 5 bases, with 16 bases left between them. CDR3 length: 14 amino acids. CDR3 region: CASSPKPGVHEQYF. The CDR3 coding sequence is TGTGCCAGCAGTCCCAAACCCGGGGTGCACGAGCAGTACTTC.

This clone was seen only a few times. The V gene is TRBV7-8, the J gene TRBJ2-1, with TRBD2 identical over 9 bases. This CDR3 region has 15 residues. The junction had 13 bases not matched to a gene; V was cut back by 6 bases and J by 10 bases. The germline gives CDR1 SGHVS, CDR2 FQNEAQ. In nucleotides, the CDR3 is TGTGCCAGCAGTTACCGCCGCGGGGGGGGCCTGGAGCAGTTCTTC. Translating gives CASSYRRGGGLEQFF.

About this clone itself: In the same sample, other DNA sequences code for this CDR3. The chain uses TRBV7-6 and TRBJ2-5, with TRBD2 matching over 8 bases. This CDR3 has 16 amino acids. V was pared by 2 bases and J by 1 base, with 6 bases of the junction left unmatched. CDR1 is SGHVS, CDR2 FNYEAQ, per germline. CDR3 region: CASSLQSRGGQETQYF. As DNA, the CDR3 is TGTGCCAGCAGCTTACAAAGTCGGGGGGGCCAAGAGACCCAGTACTTC.

This clone has only a few counts. The chain employs TRBV7-8 and TRBJ2-1, with 11 bases matching TRBD2. The CDR3 covers 16 residues. CDR1 is SGHVS, CDR2 FQNEAQ, per germline. Trimming cost V 3 bases and J 10 bases; bases outside gene matches: 11. The CDR3 here is CASSLVSGGDLREQFF. The CDR3 DNA reads TGTGCCAGCAGCTTGGTTAGCGGGGGGGACCTTAGGGAGCAGTTCTTC.

J is TRBJ2-1 and V is TRBV4-1, with a weak D call TRBD2 (7 bases). From germline, CDR1 is MGHRA and CDR2 YSYEKL. The V end was cut by 0 bases, the J end by 3 bases, with 9 bases between. The CDR3 sequence is 15 residues long. Written as DNA, the CDR3 is TGCGCCAGCAGCCAAGAGGGGGGGCGCTACAATGAGCAGTTCTTC. This encodes CASSQEGGRYNEQFF.

The chain has TRBV11-1 and TRBJ1-2, with a possible D match to TRBD1 (6 bases). Germline V CDR1 and CDR2: SGHAT, FQDESV (reference sequence). Trimming took off 4 bases at V and 4 bases at J, with 10 bases between the two ends. This CDR3 is built from 13 residues. The CDR3 spells CASSSGGPYGYTF. CDR3 coding DNA: TGTGCCAGCAGCTCCGGGGGGCCCTATGGCTACACCTTC.

This chain joins TRBV4-2 and TRBJ2-3; TRBD2 agrees at 13 bases. CDR1 and CDR2 (germline): LGHNA, YNFKEQ. This CDR3 has 18 amino acids. With V trimmed by 2 bases and J by 14 bases, 19 bases remained unmatched. The CDR3 reads CASSQNATRLAGGQRPYF. As DNA, the CDR3 is TGTGCCAGCAGCCAAAATGCGACGAGACTAGCGGGGGGCCAGCGTCCGTATTTT.

This chain joins TRBV27 and TRBJ2-1; TRBD2 matches 8 bases. Germline V CDR1 and CDR2: MNHEY, SMNVEV (reference sequence). The CDR3 runs 15 residues. The trim removed 8 bases at V and 0 bases at J, leaving 6 bases unmatched. The CDR3 sequence is CASHSAGVSYNEQFF. DNA of the CDR3: TGTGCCAGCCACTCAGCGGGGGTCTCCTACAATGAGCAGTTCTTC.

The chain is built from TRBV5-6 and TRBJ1-1; 8 positions match TRBD1. In germline, CDR1 is SGHDT, CDR2 YYEEEE. V lost 2 bases to trimming and J lost 0 bases; unmatched junction nucleotides: 9. CDR3 length equals 17 residues. This chain's CDR3 is CASSFYQGALLNTEAFF. CDR3 DNA sequence: TGTGCCAGCAGCTTTTATCAGGGGGCACTTTTGAACACTGAAGCTTTCTTT.

This clone occurred a few times. This chain links TRBV6-5 with TRBJ1-1; maybe TRBD1 (6 bases). With 2 bases removed from V and 1 base from J, the gap between germline ends came to 11 bases. Germline V gene data show CDR1 as MNHEY and CDR2 as SVGAGI. The CDR3 is 15 residues long. CDR3 bases: TGTGCCAGCAGTTACGGTAAACAGGGGAACACTGAAGCTTTCTTT. It specifies CASSYGKQGNTEAFF.

The rearrangement links TRBV10-3 to TRBJ2-5; 7 bases are shared with TRBD2. V dropped 0 bases and J dropped 2; count of bases not matched to a gene: 9. Germline lookup yields CDR1 ENHRY and CDR2 SYGVKD. CDR3 length: 17 residues. The CDR3 spells CAISESGRESGQETQYF. For the CDR3, the DNA is TGTGCCATCAGTGAGTCGGGGCGGGAGAGTGGACAAGAGACCCAGTACTTC.

J is TRBJ1-1 and V is TRBV19; weak D call: TRBD1 (6 bases). Germline CDR1 LNHDA, CDR2 SQIVND (reference sequence). The V end lost 2 bases, the J end lost 11 bases, and 12 bases lay between the germline ends. The CDR3 totals 12 residues. DNA for the CDR3: TGTGCCAGTAGTATAAGTGCAGGGGATGCTTTCTTT. This codes for CASSISAGDAFF.

The J gene is TRBJ2-3, the V gene TRBV6-1, with D perhaps TRBD2 (6 bases). CDR1 and CDR2 (germline): MNHNS, SASEGT. The CDR3 has 14 amino acids. V lost 2 bases to trimming and J lost 1 base, with 7 bases between them. In DNA form, the CDR3 reads TGTGCCAGCAGTGAACAGCGGGGCACAGATACGCAGTATTTT. Its protein is CASSEQRGTDTQYF.